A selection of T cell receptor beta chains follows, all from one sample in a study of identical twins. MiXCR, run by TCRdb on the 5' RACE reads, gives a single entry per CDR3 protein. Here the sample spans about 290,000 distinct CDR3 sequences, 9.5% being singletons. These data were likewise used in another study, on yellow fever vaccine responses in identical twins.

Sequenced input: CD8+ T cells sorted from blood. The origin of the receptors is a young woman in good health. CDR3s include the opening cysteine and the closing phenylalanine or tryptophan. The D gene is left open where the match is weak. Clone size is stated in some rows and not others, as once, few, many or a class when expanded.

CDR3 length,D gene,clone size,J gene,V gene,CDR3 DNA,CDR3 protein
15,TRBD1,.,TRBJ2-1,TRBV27,TGTGCCAGCAGGCCCGGGACAGTCTCCTACAATGAGCAGTTCTTC,CASRPGTVSYNEQFF
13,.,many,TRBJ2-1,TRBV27,TGTGCCAGCAGTTTCCCAGGGTTAGGTGAGCAGTTCTTC,CASSFPGLGEQFF
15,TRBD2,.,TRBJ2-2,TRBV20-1,TGCAGTGCTAGCGAGAGCGGGAGCTCTCCCGGGGAGCTGTTTTTT,CSASESGSSPGELFF
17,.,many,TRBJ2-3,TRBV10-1,TGCGCCAGCAGTGCAATCACGGCATTAACTTCTACAGATACGCAGTATTTT,CASSAITALTSTDTQYF
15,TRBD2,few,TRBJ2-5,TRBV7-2,TGTGCCAGCAGCTTCGGCGGGGGAAAAAAAGAGACCCAGTACTTC,CASSFGGGKKETQYF
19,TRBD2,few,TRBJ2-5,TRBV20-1,TGCAGTGCTAGAGATTCTAGCGGGGGGGCCGGGGTTTGGCAAGAGACCCAGTACTTC,CSARDSSGGAGVWQETQYF
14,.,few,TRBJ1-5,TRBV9,TGTGCCAGCAGCGTGGGCCCGTTGGATCAGCCCCAGCATTTT,CASSVGPLDQPQHF
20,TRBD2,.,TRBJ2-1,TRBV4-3,TGCGCCAGCAGCCAATGGGGACTAGCGGGGGTTAGAGACCAGGGCAATGAGCAGTTCTTC,CASSQWGLAGVRDQGNEQFF
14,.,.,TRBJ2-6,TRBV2,TGTGCCAGCTTTTCGGGGGTTGGGGCCAACGTCCTGACTTTC,CASFSGVGANVLTF
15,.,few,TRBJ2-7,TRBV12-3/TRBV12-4,TGTGCCAGCAGTTTCGACAGCAGTCTTGGGGGGGAGCAGTACTTC,CASSFDSSLGGEQYF